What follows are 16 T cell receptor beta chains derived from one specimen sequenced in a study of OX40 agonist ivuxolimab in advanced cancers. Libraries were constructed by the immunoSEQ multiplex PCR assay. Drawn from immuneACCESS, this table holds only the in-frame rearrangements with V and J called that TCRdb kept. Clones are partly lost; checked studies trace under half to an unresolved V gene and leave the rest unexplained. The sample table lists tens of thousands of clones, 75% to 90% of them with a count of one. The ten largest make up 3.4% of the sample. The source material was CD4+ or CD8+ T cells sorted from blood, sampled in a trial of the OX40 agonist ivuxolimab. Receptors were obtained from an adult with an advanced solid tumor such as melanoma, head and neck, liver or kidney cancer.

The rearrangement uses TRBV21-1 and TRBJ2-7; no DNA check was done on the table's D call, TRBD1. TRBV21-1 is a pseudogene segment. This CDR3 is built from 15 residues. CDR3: CASIFRANFSYEQYF. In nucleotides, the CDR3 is TGTGCCAGCATCTTCAGGGCCAACTTTTCCTACGAGCAGTACTTC.

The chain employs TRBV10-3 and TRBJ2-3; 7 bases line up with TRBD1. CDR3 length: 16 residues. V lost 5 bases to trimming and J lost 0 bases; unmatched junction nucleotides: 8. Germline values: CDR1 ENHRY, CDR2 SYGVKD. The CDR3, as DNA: TGTGCCATCAGTAGATCGACAGGGCCTAGCACAGATACGCAGTATTTT. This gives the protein CAISRSTGPSTDTQYF.

The CDR3 reads CASSAGPGFPNQPQHF. The CDR3 region has the DNA TGTGCCAGCAGCGCAGGACCCGGGTTTCCCAATCAGCCCCAGCATTTT. The rearrangement uses TRBV27 and TRBJ1-5; D uncertain. Trimming stripped 6 bases from V and 3 bases from J, with 18 bases between. Germline CDR1 and CDR2: MNHEY and SMNVEV (reference sequence). The CDR3 is 16 residues long.

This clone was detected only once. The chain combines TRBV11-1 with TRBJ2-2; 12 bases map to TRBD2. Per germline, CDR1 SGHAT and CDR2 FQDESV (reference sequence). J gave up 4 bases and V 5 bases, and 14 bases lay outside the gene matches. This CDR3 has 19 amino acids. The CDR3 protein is CASSLPTSGGFTGTGELFF. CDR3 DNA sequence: TGTGCCAGCAGCCTCCCTACTAGCGGGGGGTTCACGGGCACCGGGGAGCTGTTTTTT.

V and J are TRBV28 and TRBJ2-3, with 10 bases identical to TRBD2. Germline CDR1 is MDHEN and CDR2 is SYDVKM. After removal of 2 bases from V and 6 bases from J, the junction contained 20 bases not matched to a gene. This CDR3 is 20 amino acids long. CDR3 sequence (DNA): TGTGCCAGCAGTTTAAGGCCCGGCCGGCGCCCTAGCGGGGGTCAGGATACGCAGTATTTT. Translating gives CASSLRPGRRPSGGQDTQYF.

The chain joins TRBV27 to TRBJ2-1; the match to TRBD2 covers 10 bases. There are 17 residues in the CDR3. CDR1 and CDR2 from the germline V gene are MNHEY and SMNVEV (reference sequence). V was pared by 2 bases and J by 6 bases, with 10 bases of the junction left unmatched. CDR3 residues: CASSLTTLAGRGNEQFF. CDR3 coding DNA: TGTGCCAGCAGTTTAACAACACTAGCGGGGAGGGGCAATGAGCAGTTCTTC.

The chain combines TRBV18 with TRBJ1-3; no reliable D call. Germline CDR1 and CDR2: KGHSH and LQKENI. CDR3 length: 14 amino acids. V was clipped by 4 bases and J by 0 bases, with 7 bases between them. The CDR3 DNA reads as TGTGCCAGCTCACGACAATTCTCTGGAAACACCATATATTTT. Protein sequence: CASSRQFSGNTIYF.

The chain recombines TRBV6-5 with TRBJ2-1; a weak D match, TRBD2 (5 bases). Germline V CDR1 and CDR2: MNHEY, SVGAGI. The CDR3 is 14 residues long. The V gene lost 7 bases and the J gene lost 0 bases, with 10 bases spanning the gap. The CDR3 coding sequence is TGTGCCAGCAAACCGACTAACTCCTACAATGAGCAGTTCTTC. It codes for CASKPTNSYNEQFF.

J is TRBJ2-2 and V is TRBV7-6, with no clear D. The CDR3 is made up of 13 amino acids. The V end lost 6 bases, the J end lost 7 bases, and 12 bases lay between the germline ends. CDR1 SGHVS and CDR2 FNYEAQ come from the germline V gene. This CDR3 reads CASRPNDGGELFF. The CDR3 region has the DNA TGTGCCAGCAGGCCCAACGATGGCGGGGAGCTGTTTTTT. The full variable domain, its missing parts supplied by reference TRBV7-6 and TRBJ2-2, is GAGVSQSPRYKVTKRGQDVALRCDPISGHVSLYWYRQALGQGPEFLTYFNYEAQQDKSGLPNDRFSAERPEGSISTLTIQRTEQRDSAMYRCASRPNDGGELFFGEGSRLTVL.

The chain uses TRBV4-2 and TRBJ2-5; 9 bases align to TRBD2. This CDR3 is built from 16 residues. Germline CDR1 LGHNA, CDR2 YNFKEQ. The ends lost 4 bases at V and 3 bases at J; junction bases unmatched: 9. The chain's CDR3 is CASSLSLAGGEETQYF. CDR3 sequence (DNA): TGTGCCAGCAGCCTAAGTTTGGCGGGGGGGGAAGAGACCCAGTACTTC.

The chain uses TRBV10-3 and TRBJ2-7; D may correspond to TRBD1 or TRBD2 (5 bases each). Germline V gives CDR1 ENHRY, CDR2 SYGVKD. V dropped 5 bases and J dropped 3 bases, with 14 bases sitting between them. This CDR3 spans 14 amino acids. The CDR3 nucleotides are TGTGCCATCAGTACCGGGACCACAAACTACGAGCAGTACTTC. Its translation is CAISTGTTNYEQYF.

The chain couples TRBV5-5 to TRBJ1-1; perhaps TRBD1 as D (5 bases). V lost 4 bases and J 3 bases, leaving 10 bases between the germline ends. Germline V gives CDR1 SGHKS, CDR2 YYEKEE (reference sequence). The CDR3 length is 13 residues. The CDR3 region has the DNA TGTGCCAGCAGCGTGCAAGGGGACACTGAAGCTTTCTTT. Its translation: CASSVQGDTEAFF. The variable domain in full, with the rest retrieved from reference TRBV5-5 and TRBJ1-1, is DAGVTQSPTHLIKTRGQQVTLRCSPISGHKSVSWYQQVLGQGPQFIFQYYEKEERGRGNFPDRFSARQFPNYSSELNVNALLLGDSALYLCASSVQGDTEAFFGQGTRLTVV.

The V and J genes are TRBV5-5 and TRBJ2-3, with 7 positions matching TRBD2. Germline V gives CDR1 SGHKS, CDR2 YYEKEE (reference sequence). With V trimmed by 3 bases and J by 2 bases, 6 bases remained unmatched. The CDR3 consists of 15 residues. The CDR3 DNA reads TGTGCCAGCAGCTCAACTAGCGTTTACACAGATACGCAGTATTTT. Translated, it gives CASSSTSVYTDTQYF.

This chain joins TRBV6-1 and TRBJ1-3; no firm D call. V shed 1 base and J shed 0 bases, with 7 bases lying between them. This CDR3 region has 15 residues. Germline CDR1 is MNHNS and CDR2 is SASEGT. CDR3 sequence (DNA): TGTGCCAGCAGTGAAGAGGGAGTCTCTGGAAACACCATATATTTT. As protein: CASSEEGVSGNTIYF.

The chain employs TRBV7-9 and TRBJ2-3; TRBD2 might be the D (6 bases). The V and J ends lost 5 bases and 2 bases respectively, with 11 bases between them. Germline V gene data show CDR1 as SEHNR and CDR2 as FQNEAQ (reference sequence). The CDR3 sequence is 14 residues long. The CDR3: CASSPRTTTDTQYF. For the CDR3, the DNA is TGTGCCAGCAGCCCAAGGACTACCACAGATACGCAGTATTTT.

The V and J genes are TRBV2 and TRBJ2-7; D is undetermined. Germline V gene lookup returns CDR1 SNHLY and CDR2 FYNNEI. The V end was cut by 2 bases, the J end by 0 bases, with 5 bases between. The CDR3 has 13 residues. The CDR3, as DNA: TGTGCCAGCAGTGAAAGGTCCTCCTACGAGCAGTACTTC. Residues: CASSERSSYEQYF.